This TCR beta chain was documented in a study of vaccination effects on CD4 cells after COVID-19. TCRdb's copy holds only in-frame clones and misses some; the assay was immunoSEQ multiplex PCR. The table includes about 14,000 clones, approximately 68% detected once. CD4+ T cells specific for antigen were expanded with viral peptide pools by the ViraFEST assay before sequencing. CD4+ T cells were isolated after less than 12 days of culture. It was two doses of either the BNT162b2 or mRNA-1273 vaccine that participants received. Germline V CDR1 and CDR2: SQVTM, ANQGSEA. The CDR3 loop spans 13 amino acids. Deletions cut 4 bases from V and 3 bases from J, with 13 bases between. To note about this clone: Its antigen is unidentified.

The sequence was collected from a human donor who received a COVID-19 vaccine. The sequencing used CD4+ T cells from PBMCs cultured with SARS-CoV-2 spike peptides, collected after COVID-19 vaccination. The chain combines TRBV29-1 with TRBJ2-7; TRBD1 is a possible D gene (5 bases). The CDR3 DNA reads as TGCAGCGTTGGCCGAGACAGATACTACGAGCAGTACTTC. It specifies CSVGRDRYYEQYF.